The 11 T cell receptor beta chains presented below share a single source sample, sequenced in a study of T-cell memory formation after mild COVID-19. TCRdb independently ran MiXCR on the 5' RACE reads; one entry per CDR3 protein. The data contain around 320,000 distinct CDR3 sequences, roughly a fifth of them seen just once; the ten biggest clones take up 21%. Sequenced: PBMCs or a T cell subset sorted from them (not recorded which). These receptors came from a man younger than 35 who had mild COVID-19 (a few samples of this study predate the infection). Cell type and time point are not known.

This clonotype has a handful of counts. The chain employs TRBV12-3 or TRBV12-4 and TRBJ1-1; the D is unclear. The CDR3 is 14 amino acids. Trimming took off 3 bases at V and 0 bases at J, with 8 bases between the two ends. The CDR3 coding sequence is TGTGCCAGCAGTTTCGGGGAAATGAACACTGAAGCTTTCTTT. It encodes CASSFGEMNTEAFF.

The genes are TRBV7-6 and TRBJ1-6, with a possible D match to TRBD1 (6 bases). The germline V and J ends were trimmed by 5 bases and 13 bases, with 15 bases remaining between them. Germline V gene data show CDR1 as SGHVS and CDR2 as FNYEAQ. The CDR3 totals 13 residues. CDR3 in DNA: TGTGCCAGCAGCACGGGACAAGGTCCGCCCCTCCACTTT. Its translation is CASSTGQGPPLHF.

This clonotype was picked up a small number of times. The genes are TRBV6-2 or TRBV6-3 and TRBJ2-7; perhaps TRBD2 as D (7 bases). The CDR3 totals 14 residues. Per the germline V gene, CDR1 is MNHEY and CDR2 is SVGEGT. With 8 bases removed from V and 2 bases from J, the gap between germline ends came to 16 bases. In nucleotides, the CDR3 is TGTGCCAGCCGTGGGGGGGGCACAACCTACGAGCAGTACGTC. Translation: CASRGGGTTYEQYV.

The chain's CDR3 is CASSLTGMVNTEAFF. CDR3 nucleotides: TGTGCCAGCAGCCTCACAGGGATGGTAAACACTGAAGCTTTCTTT. This chain connects TRBV7-9 to TRBJ1-1; tentative D call: TRBD1 (6 bases). The V gene lost 5 bases and the J gene lost 2 bases, with 15 bases spanning the gap. The CDR3 has 15 residues. From germline, CDR1 is SEHNR and CDR2 FQNEAQ (reference sequence).

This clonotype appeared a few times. CDR3 DNA sequence: TGTGCCAGCAGCTTAGTCCTGGGAGGGATGAGGAATTCACCCCTCCACTTT. Translated: CASSLVLGGMRNSPLHF. The chain uses TRBV7-9 and TRBJ1-6; D gene unclear. V was shortened by 1 base and J by 7 bases, with 17 bases between the two germline ends. Germline lookup yields CDR1 SEHNR and CDR2 FQNEAQ (reference sequence). This CDR3 spans 17 amino acids.

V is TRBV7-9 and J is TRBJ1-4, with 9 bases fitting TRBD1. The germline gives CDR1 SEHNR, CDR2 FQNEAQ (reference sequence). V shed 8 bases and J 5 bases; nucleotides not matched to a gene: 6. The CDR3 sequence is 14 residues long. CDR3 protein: CASQGQGGNEKLFF. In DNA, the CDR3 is TGTGCCAGCCAGGGACAGGGTGGAAATGAAAAACTGTTTTTT.

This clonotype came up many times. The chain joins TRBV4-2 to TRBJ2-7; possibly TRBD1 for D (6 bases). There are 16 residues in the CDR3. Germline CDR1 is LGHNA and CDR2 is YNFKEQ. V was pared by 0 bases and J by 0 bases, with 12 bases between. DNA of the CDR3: TGTGCCAGCAGCCAAGATATCAGGGGATCCTCCTACGAGCAGTACTTC. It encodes CASSQDIRGSSYEQYF.

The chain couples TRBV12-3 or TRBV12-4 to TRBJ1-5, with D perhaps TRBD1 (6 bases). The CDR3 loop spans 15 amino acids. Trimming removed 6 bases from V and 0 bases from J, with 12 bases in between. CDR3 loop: CASSPGQHSNQPQHF. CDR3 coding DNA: TGTGCCAGCAGCCCCGGACAGCATAGCAATCAGCCCCAGCATTTT.

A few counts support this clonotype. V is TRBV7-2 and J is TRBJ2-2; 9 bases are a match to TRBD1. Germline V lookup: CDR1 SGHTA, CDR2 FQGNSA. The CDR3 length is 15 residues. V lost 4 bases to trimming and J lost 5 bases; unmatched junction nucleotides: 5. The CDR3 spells CASSWLGQGTGELFF. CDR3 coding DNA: TGTGCCAGCAGCTGGCTGGGACAGGGTACCGGGGAGCTGTTTTTT. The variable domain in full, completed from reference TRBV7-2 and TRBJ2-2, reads GAGVSQSPSNKVTEKGKDVELRCDPISGHTALYWYRQSLGQGLEFLIYFQGNSAPDKSGLPSDRFSAERTGGSVSTLTIQRTQQEDSAVYLCASSWLGQGTGELFFGEGSRLTVL.

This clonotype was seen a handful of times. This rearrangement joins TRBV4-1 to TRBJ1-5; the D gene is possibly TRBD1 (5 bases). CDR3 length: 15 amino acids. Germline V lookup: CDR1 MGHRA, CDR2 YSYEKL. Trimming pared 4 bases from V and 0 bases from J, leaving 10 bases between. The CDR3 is CASSLADNSNQPQHF. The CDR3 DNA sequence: TGCGCCAGCAGCCTCGCGGACAATAGCAATCAGCCCCAGCATTTT.

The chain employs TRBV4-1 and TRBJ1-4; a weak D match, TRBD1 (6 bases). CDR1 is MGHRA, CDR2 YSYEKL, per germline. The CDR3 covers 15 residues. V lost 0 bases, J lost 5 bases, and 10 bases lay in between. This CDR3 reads CASSQDSRGNEKLFF. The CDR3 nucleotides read TGCGCCAGCAGCCAAGATAGCAGGGGCAATGAAAAACTGTTTTTT.